The text below deals with one T cell receptor (beta chain). There is no known antigen for this receptor. Base qualities are not provided; no much larger clone lies one nucleotide away. This entry is derived from a study of blood T cell repertoires in COVID-19 (dated by TCRdb to between 2020 and 2021). A note on the overall study: Collaborator samples came from the United States, Italy and Spain and covered acute and convalescent phases of COVID-19. The prospective study material was composed of cDNA or gDNA derived from T cells, B-cell-depleted T cells, or PBMCs. Subjects who had been exposed to COVID-19, were actively infected with it, or had recovered from it provided the deeply sampled blood TCRbeta repertoires that made up the dataset. The repertoires were released in a freely available public database meant as a resource for research on the immune response to SARS-CoV-2. The samples were drawn from two sources: the first 160 participants of the ongoing ImmuneRACE study, and fewer than 1,500 subjects contributed by 6 global collaborators. The sample metadata nearly always contained a de-identified subject ID, COVID-19 status, age in years and sex. Where available, HLA class I and class II types were taken from metadata supplied by the sample provider and were not determined by assay-based typing. The study at large found these results: The amount of clinical and demographic metadata varied by source and participant and was provided uncurated.

TCRbeta CDR3 regions were amplified from genomic DNA by means of the immunoSEQ Assay, a bias-controlled multiplex PCR. Processing in the source paper ran as follows. The number of nucleated cells in each sample was estimated from the amplification of reference gene primers within the assay. Sequence reads were collapsed and filtered to measure the absolute abundance of every unique TCRbeta CDR3 rearrangement. For each sample, productive Simpson clonality was calculated as the square root of Simpson's diversity index over productive rearrangements. Entries here come from immuneACCESS through TCRdb and include only in-frame sequences with V and J called. Some clones fail to appear in such tables; in the studies checked, an unresolved V gene covers under half of the shortfall, and the cause of the remainder is unknown. The D gene and trimming were derived from the DNA, and the V and J assignments and clone size from that table. This sample holds some 100,000 clones; approximately 90% were observed only once. The top ten clones comprise about 1% of the sample.

Collaborating institutions collected whole blood in K2EDTA tubes following their own protocols. For TCRbeta analysis, collaborators shipped samples in one of three forms: frozen whole blood, isolated PBMCs, or DNA extracted from either of those sample types. V is reduced by 2 bases and J by 0 bases, leaving a spacing of 14 bases between them. As encoded in the germline V gene (reference sequence), CDR1 is SEHNR while CDR2 is FQNEAQ. The CDR3 sequence holds 17 residues, the cysteine and phenylalanine included. Of all the DNA, just the CDR3 is kept, 51 bases in frame from base 1. The specimen sequenced was peripheral blood. The chain employs TRBV7-9 and TRBJ2-1; TRBD1 could be the D gene, as 5 bases match. The source is a man in his 60s with acute or convalescent COVID-19. The CDR3: CASSLLSLTVSYNEQFF. The DNA sequence is as follows: TGTGCCAGCAGCTTATTGAGCCTGACAGTCTCCTACAATGAGCAGTTCTTC.